The table lists the clone carrying this TCR beta chain with a few counts. Antigen: not known. TCRdb processed the RT-PCR reads anew with MiXCR; each CDR3 protein has one entry. The sample includes 560,000 or so distinct CDR3 sequences, 7.6% of them seen just once. These data come from a study of response to subunit inactivated influenza vaccine. The ends lost 1 base at V and 3 bases at J; junction bases unmatched: 6. Looked up from germline, CDR1 is SGHRS and CDR2 is YFSETQ. The CDR3 has 15 amino acids. Broader study findings: Authors proposed each seasonal influenza vaccination draws in few new T cells.

The source was PBMCs from blood, collected less than 30 months after vaccination. V gene TRBV5-1 combines with J gene TRBJ1-1, with 7 bases fitting TRBD1. The receptor was derived from a man aged 50 to 69 who received an inactivated influenza vaccine. The CDR3 loop reads CASSLYDRVDTEAFF. In DNA, the CDR3 is TGCGCCAGCAGCTTGTATGACAGGGTGGACACTGAAGCTTTCTTT.